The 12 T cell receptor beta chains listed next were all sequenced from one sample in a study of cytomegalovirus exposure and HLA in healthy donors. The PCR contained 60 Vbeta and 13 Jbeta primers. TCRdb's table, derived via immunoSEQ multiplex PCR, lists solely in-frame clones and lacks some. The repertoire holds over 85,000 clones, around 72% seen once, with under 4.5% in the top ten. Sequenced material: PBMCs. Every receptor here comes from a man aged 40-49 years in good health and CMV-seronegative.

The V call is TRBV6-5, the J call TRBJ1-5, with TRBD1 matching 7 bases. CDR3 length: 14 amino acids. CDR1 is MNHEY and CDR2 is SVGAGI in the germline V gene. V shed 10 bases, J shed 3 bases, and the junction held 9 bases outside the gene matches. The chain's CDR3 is CATHTQGDNQPQHF. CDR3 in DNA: TGTGCCACCCACACGCAGGGGGACAATCAGCCCCAGCATTTT.

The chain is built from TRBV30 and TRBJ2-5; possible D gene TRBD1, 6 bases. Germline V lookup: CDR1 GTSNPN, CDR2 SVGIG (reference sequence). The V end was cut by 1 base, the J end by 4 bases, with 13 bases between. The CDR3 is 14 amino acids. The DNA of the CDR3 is TGTGCCTGGAGTGCTCGCGGACAGCGAGAGACCCAGTACTTC. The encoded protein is CAWSARGQRETQYF.

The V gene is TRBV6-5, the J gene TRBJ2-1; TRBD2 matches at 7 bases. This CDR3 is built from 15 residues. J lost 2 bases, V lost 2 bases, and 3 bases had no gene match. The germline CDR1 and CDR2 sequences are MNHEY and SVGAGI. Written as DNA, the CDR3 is TGTGCCAGCAGTTACGAGCGGGGCCCCTACAATGAGCAGTTCTTC. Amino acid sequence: CASSYERGPYNEQFF.

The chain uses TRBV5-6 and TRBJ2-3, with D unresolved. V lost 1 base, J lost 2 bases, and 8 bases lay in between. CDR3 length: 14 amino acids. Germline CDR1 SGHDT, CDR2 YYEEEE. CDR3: CASSLLADTDTQYF. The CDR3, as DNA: TGTGCCAGCAGCTTGTTAGCCGACACAGATACGCAGTATTTT.

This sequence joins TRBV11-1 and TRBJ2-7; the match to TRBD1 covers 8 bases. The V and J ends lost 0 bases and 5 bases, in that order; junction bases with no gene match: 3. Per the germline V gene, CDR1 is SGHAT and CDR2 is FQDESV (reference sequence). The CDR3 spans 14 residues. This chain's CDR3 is CASSLAPTGDEQYF. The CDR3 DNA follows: TGTGCCAGCAGCTTAGCCCCGACAGGGGACGAGCAGTACTTC.

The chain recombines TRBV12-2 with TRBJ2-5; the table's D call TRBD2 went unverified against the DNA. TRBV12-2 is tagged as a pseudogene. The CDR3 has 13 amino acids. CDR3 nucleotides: TGTGCAAGTCCGCCGACTAGACAGGAGACCCAGTACTTC. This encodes CASPPTRQETQYF.

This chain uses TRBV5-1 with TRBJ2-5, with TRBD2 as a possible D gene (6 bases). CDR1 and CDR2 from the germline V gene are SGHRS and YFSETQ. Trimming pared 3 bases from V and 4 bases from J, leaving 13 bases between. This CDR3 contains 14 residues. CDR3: CASSSVTGGETQYF. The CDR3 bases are TGCGCCAGCAGCTCCGTCACCGGGGGAGAGACCCAGTACTTC.

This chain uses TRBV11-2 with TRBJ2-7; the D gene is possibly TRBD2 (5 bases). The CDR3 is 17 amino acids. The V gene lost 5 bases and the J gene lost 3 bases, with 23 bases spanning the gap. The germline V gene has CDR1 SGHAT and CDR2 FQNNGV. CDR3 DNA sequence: TGTGCCAGCAGCCCCCTCCCGGGAACCTACCTAAGCTACGAGCAGTACTTC. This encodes CASSPLPGTYLSYEQYF.

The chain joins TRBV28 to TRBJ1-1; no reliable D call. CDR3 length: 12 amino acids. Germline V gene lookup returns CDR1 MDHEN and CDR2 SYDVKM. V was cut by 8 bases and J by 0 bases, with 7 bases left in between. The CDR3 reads CASYQMNTEAFF. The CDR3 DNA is TGTGCCAGCTACCAGATGAACACTGAAGCTTTCTTT.

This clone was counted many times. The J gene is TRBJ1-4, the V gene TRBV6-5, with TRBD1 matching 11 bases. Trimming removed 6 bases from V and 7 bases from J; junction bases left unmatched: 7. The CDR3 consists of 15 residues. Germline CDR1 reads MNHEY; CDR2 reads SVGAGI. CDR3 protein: CASRTGQGVAEKLFF. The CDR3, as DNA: TGTGCCAGCAGAACGGGACAGGGGGTCGCTGAAAAACTGTTTTTT.

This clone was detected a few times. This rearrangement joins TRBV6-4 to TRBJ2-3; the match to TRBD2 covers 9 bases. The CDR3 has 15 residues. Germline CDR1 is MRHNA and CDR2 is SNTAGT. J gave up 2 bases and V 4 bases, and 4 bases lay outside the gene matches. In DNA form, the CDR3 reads TGTGCCAGCAGTGCGCTAGCGGGGTCCACAGATACGCAGTATTTT. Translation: CASSALAGSTDTQYF.

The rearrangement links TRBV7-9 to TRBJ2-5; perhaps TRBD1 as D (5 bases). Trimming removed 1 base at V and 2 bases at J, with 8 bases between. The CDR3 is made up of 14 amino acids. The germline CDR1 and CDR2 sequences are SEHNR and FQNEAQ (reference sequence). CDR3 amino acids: CASSLVGAQETQYF. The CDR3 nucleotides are TGTGCCAGCAGCTTAGTTGGGGCTCAAGAGACCCAGTACTTC.